A selection of T cell receptor beta chains follows, all from one sample in a study of shared clonotypes between healthy human individuals. Clones were read by immunoSEQ multiplex PCR, and TCRdb kept only the in-frame ones, dropping some. The data contain 2,500,000 or so clones, under 95% of them singletons. Material for sequencing was naive CD4+ T cells from PBMCs. All receptors come from a man aged 18 to 30 in good health. Some clones in this sample may be carry-over from other donors' samples. The CDR3 runs from the conserved cysteine through the conserved F or W. A D gene is named only where the DNA matches it firmly. Only part of the rows carry a size: once, few, many, or a class if the clone is expanded.

J gene	V gene	D gene	clone size	CDR3 DNA	CDR3 protein
TRBJ2-7	TRBV6-6	TRBD1	.	TGTGCCAGCAGCCGACAGGGGGACAGGGATGGCGAGCAGTACTTC	CASSRQGDRDGEQYF
TRBJ1-2	TRBV5-4	TRBD1	.	TGTGCCAGCAGCCCTGCCGGGACAGCTGGCTATGGCTACACCTTC	CASSPAGTAGYGYTF
TRBJ2-3	TRBV5-1	.	.	TGCGCCAGCAGCCCCCCGGGTACAGCCATCACAGATACGCAGTATTTT	CASSPPGTAITDTQYF
TRBJ2-5	TRBV14	TRBD2	.	TGTGCCAGCAGCCAAGTTCCGGGAGGGCATTTAGAGACCCAGTACTTC	CASSQVPGGHLETQYF
TRBJ2-3	TRBV19	.	once	TGTGCCAGTAGTATAAGGACAGCAGCACCAGATACGCAGTATTTT	CASSIRTAAPDTQYF
TRBJ2-7	TRBV4-1	.	.	TGCGCCAGCAGCCCTAGACAGCTGTACGAGCAGTACTTC	CASSPRQLYEQYF
TRBJ1-1	TRBV7-3	TRBD1	.	TGTGCCAGCAGTCAATCCCGGGACAGCACACAAGCTTTCTTT	CASSQSRDSTQAFF
TRBJ2-2	TRBV11-2	TRBD2	.	TGTGCCAGCAGCTTTCGGGCTAGCGGTTTTGTCGGGGAGCTGTTTTTT	CASSFRASGFVGELFF
TRBJ2-7	TRBV7-2	.	.	TGTGCCAGCAGCTTAGAGCCGAGGCCAGCCTACGAGCAGTACTTC	CASSLEPRPAYEQYF
TRBJ2-1	TRBV5-1	TRBD2	.	TGCGCCAGCGCTCGTAGCGGGGAATACAATGAGCAGTTCTTC	CASARSGEYNEQFF
TRBJ2-5	TRBV5-4	.	.	TGTGCCAGCAGCTACAAATTAGCAGGGCAAGAGACCCAGTACTTC	CASSYKLAGQETQYF
TRBJ1-2	TRBV7-2	.	.	TGTGCCAGCAGCCTCCTCGGGCTGACAGGCTATGGCTACACCTTC	CASSLLGLTGYGYTF
TRBJ2-7	TRBV29-1	TRBD1	.	TGCAGCGTTGCCCAGGGACAGGTCTACGAGCAGTACTTC	CSVAQGQVYEQYF
TRBJ1-5	TRBV6-5	.	.	TGTGCCAGCAGTTATACAGGGAGCAATCAGCCCCAGCATTTT	CASSYTGSNQPQHF
TRBJ2-3	TRBV18	.	.	TGTGCCAGCTCACGGAATCAGGGGAGCACAGATACGCAGTATTTT	CASSRNQGSTDTQYF
TRBJ2-5	TRBV5-1	TRBD2	once	TGCGCCAGCAGCCGAGGGGTCAGGACTAGCGACGAAGAGACCCAGTACTTC	CASSRGVRTSDEETQYF
TRBJ2-1	TRBV9	.	.	TGTGCCAGCAGCCTGAGGGCGGGGACTTACAATGAGCAGTTCTTC	CASSLRAGTYNEQFF
TRBJ2-6	TRBV5-1	.	.	TGCGCCAGCAGCTTCAGCTCTGGGGCCAACGTCCTGACTTTC	CASSFSSGANVLTF
TRBJ1-2	TRBV7-9	TRBD1	.	TGTGCCAGCTCTTCGGGACAGGGGAACTATGGCTACACCTTC	CASSSGQGNYGYTF
TRBJ2-5	TRBV27	TRBD1	once	TGTGCCAGCAGCCAGCTCCGGGACAGGGGGCAGGGGGAGACCCAGTACTTC	CASSQLRDRGQGETQYF
TRBJ2-7	TRBV10-2	TRBD1	once	TGCGCCAGCAAGGCGGGACAGGTATTCTACGAGCAGTACTTC	CASKAGQVFYEQYF
TRBJ2-3	TRBV5-5	.	once	TGTGCCAGCAGCTTGGCCGGAGTTCGGGGAGCGGACACAGATACGCAGTATTTT	CASSLAGVRGADTDTQYF
TRBJ2-1	TRBV30	.	.	TGTGCCTGGAGTGGACGAGGGAGTACCTACAATGAGCAGTTCTTC	CAWSGRGSTYNEQFF
TRBJ2-3	TRBV18	TRBD2	.	TGTGCCAGCTCACCCGGGAGGCAACATACGCAGTATTTT	CASSPGRQHTQYF
TRBJ2-7	TRBV5-4	TRBD2	.	TGTGCCAGCAGCTTGGCGTCTAGCGGGAGCTCCTACGAGCAGTACTTC	CASSLASSGSSYEQYF
TRBJ2-1	TRBV20-1	.	.	TGCAGTGCTAGAGGGACCAATGAGCAGTTCTTC	CSARGTNEQFF
TRBJ2-7	TRBV5-1	.	.	TGCGCCAGCAGCTTGCAGGTGGCTGGTGAGCAGTACTTC	CASSLQVAGEQYF
TRBJ2-5	TRBV10-3	.	once	TGTGCCATCAGTGTCCAGGAGGCCCAGTACTTC	CAISVQEAQYF
TRBJ2-1	TRBV19	TRBD1	.	TGTGCCAGTAGTATAGCTCGGGACAGCAGCAATGAGCAGTTCTTC	CASSIARDSSNEQFF
TRBJ2-3	TRBV5-1	TRBD1	.	TGCGCCAGCAGCTTGAATACAGGGGACATTACAGATACGCAGTATTTT	CASSLNTGDITDTQYF
TRBJ1-2	TRBV5-1	.	.	TGCGCCAGCAGCTCAGAAGCTTATGGCTACACCTTC	CASSSEAYGYTF
TRBJ2-1	TRBV9	.	.	TGTGCCAGCAGCACTCATCACAGGGCAACCTACAATGAGCAGTTCTTC	CASSTHHRATYNEQFF
TRBJ1-5	TRBV27	.	.	TGTGCCAGCAGTTTACGAGTGGACCAGCCCCAGCATTTT	CASSLRVDQPQHF
TRBJ2-5	TRBV4-2	TRBD2	.	TGTGCCAGCAGCCAAGTGCGGGCCCGGGGGGGCCAAGAGACCCAGTACTTC	CASSQVRARGGQETQYF
TRBJ1-5	TRBV2	.	.	TGTGCCAGCAGTGAAGAGGCAGCGAATCAGCCCCAGCATTTT	CASSEEAANQPQHF
TRBJ2-7	TRBV6-5	.	.	TGTGCCAGCAGTTACGGCTGGGGGCGAATTGGCGAGCAGTACTTC	CASSYGWGRIGEQYF
TRBJ2-7	TRBV29-1	TRBD2	.	TGCAGCGTCGCTAGCGGGGGGTCCTACGAGCAGTACTTC	CSVASGGSYEQYF
TRBJ2-3	TRBV7-3	.	.	TGTGCCAGCAGCTTAGTCGGCGGTAGCACAGATACGCAGTATTTT	CASSLVGGSTDTQYF